These T cell receptor beta chains were read from a single sample in a study of cytomegalovirus exposure and HLA in healthy donors. Produced via immunoSEQ multiplex PCR; TCRdb's table is partial and in-frame only. The sample lists more than 140,000 clones, 60% to 80% seen once, with around 1.7% in the top ten. The sequencing sample was made of PBMCs. The origin of the receptors is a female donor in good health and CMV-seronegative. Each CDR3 is given with its conserved first and last residue. Each record gives: V gene, D gene, clone size, J gene, CDR3 protein, CDR3 DNA. D genes are given only for firm matches. The size field is filled for only some rows; it gives once, few, many or a size class.

V gene: TRBV19; D gene: -; clone size: -; J gene: TRBJ2-3; CDR3 protein: CASSLRVRDTQYF; CDR3 DNA: TGTGCCAGTAGTCTAAGAGTCCGAGATACGCAGTATTTT
V gene: TRBV7-9; D gene: -; clone size: -; J gene: TRBJ2-1; CDR3 protein: CASSHRAGDVNEQFF; CDR3 DNA: TGTGCCAGCAGCCACCGGGCAGGGGACGTCAATGAGCAGTTCTTC
V gene: TRBV11-2; D gene: -; clone size: -; J gene: TRBJ1-6; CDR3 protein: CASSPPTVLPLHF; CDR3 DNA: TGTGCCAGCAGCCCTCCCACGGTACTCCCCCTCCACTTT
V gene: TRBV28; D gene: TRBD1; clone size: -; J gene: TRBJ1-2; CDR3 protein: CASSPPGQRMLVYGYTF; CDR3 DNA: TGTGCCAGCAGTCCTCCGGGACAGCGGATGCTCGTTTATGGCTACACCTTC
V gene: TRBV10-1; D gene: -; clone size: -; J gene: TRBJ2-7; CDR3 protein: CASSESSGSSYEQYF; CDR3 DNA: TGCGCCAGCAGTGAGTCTTCGGGGAGCTCCTACGAGCAGTACTTC
V gene: TRBV6-5; D gene: -; clone size: -; J gene: TRBJ1-2; CDR3 protein: CASSRLLSDGYTF; CDR3 DNA: TGTGCCAGCAGTCGTCTTCTTTCGGATGGCTACACCTTC
V gene: TRBV2; D gene: TRBD1; clone size: -; J gene: TRBJ2-2; CDR3 protein: CASSTGTDLTGELFF; CDR3 DNA: TGTGCCAGCAGCACCGGGACAGACCTCACCGGGGAGCTGTTTTTT
V gene: TRBV27; D gene: TRBD2; clone size: -; J gene: TRBJ2-1; CDR3 protein: CASRTGTSGAYNEQFF; CDR3 DNA: TGTGCCAGCAGAACCGGGACTAGCGGGGCCTACAATGAGCAGTTCTTC
V gene: TRBV7-8; D gene: -; clone size: -; J gene: TRBJ1-6; CDR3 protein: CASSLAMAANNSPLHF; CDR3 DNA: TGTGCCAGCAGCTTAGCGATGGCCGCCAATAATTCACCCCTCCACTTT
V gene: TRBV19; D gene: -; clone size: -; J gene: TRBJ2-5; CDR3 protein: CASSLLGETQYF; CDR3 DNA: TGTGCCAGTAGTTTGCTCGGGGAGACCCAGTACTTC
V gene: TRBV7-9; D gene: -; clone size: -; J gene: TRBJ1-1; CDR3 protein: CASSPKDQVEAFF; CDR3 DNA: TGTGCCAGCAGCCCCAAAGATCAGGTTGAAGCTTTCTTT
V gene: TRBV28; D gene: -; clone size: once; J gene: TRBJ1-1; CDR3 protein: CASSFESMNTEAFF; CDR3 DNA: TGTGCCAGCAGTTTTGAGTCAATGAACACTGAAGCTTTCTTT
V gene: TRBV19; D gene: TRBD1; clone size: -; J gene: TRBJ2-1; CDR3 protein: CASSPGTGGGDEQFF; CDR3 DNA: TGTGCCAGTAGCCCCGGGACAGGGGGCGGTGATGAGCAGTTCTTC
V gene: TRBV18; D gene: TRBD1; clone size: once; J gene: TRBJ1-2; CDR3 protein: CASSPFRQGALDYGYTF; CDR3 DNA: TGTGCCAGCTCACCATTTCGACAGGGGGCGCTGGACTATGGCTACACCTTC
V gene: TRBV6-5; D gene: TRBD1; clone size: -; J gene: TRBJ1-1; CDR3 protein: CASSLGTAYTEAFF; CDR3 DNA: TGTGCCAGCAGTTTGGGGACAGCCTACACTGAAGCTTTCTTT
V gene: TRBV10-3; D gene: -; clone size: few; J gene: TRBJ1-1; CDR3 protein: CAIVGTRNTEAFF; CDR3 DNA: TGTGCCATCGTTGGGACAAGGAACACTGAAGCTTTCTTT
V gene: TRBV27; D gene: TRBD1; clone size: -; J gene: TRBJ1-5; CDR3 protein: CASSGTVNQPQHF; CDR3 DNA: TGTGCCAGCAGCGGGACAGTCAATCAGCCCCAGCATTTT
V gene: TRBV9; D gene: TRBD1; clone size: -; J gene: TRBJ1-2; CDR3 protein: CASSPQTGVDLQDYGYTF; CDR3 DNA: TGTGCCAGCAGCCCTCAGACAGGGGTCGATCTTCAAGACTATGGCTACACCTTC
V gene: TRBV13; D gene: -; clone size: -; J gene: TRBJ1-1; CDR3 protein: CASSLGGGLEAFF; CDR3 DNA: TGTGCCAGCAGCTTAGGGGGGGGGCTTGAAGCTTTCTTT
V gene: TRBV30; D gene: -; clone size: -; J gene: TRBJ1-1; CDR3 protein: CAGGFAEAFF; CDR3 DNA: TGTGCCGGAGGGTTCGCTGAAGCTTTCTTT
V gene: TRBV9; D gene: TRBD2; clone size: -; J gene: TRBJ2-7; CDR3 protein: CASSEGLAVTYEQYF; CDR3 DNA: TGTGCCAGCAGCGAGGGACTAGCGGTTACATACGAGCAGTACTTC
V gene: TRBV7-9; D gene: TRBD1; clone size: -; J gene: TRBJ2-7; CDR3 protein: CAGRGQDTYEQYF; CDR3 DNA: TGTGCCGGAAGGGGACAGGATACCTACGAGCAGTACTTC
V gene: TRBV9; D gene: -; clone size: -; J gene: TRBJ2-7; CDR3 protein: CASSVGITTDEQYF; CDR3 DNA: TGTGCCAGCAGCGTAGGTATAACGACAGACGAGCAGTACTTC